The clone carrying this T cell receptor (beta chain) was detected a few times. The Seattle patients joined while their infection was active and were tracked longitudinally afterward. This sample is drawn from a study of blood T cell repertoires in COVID-19. Across the study: COVID-19 samples, acute and convalescent, were from the United States, Italy and Spain. Sources were T cells, B-cell-depleted T cells, or PBMCs; the material itself was cDNA or gDNA.

Trimming at V came to 1 base and at J to 1 base, leaving 3 bases not matched to a gene. This CDR3 spans 16 amino acids. Germline V CDR1 and CDR2: LGHNA, YSLEER. Methods used by the authors: From reference gene primer amplification, estimates of nucleated cell counts were derived. The method was immunoSEQ multiplex PCR; TCRdb's version includes in-frame clones alone and lacks a portion of them. Clone size and the V and J calls come from that table; the DNA yielded D and trimming. The table has almost 200,000 clones, around 75% seen once. Input material: peripheral blood. The chain joins TRBV4-3 to TRBJ2-2, with TRBD1 identical over 7 bases. The clonotype originates from a woman in her thirties or forties with COVID-19, enrolled during active disease. The CDR3 DNA reads as TGCGCCAGCAGCCAAGGGACAGGCCAGAACACCGGGGAGCTGTTTTTT. This encodes CASSQGTGQNTGELFF.